This T cell receptor beta chain was recovered during a study of spatial heterogeneity in lung cancer. This clonotype was recorded many times. The time point is: sample taken at primary tumor resection. Whole RNA, which was extracted from tumor, nontumor lung tissue or frozen PBMC, was sequenced without any cell sorting. The length of the CDR3 is 14 residues. Germline V CDR1 and CDR2: MNHEY, SVGAGI. The V and J ends lost 8 bases and 7 bases respectively, with 17 bases between them. TCRdb itself ran the 5' RACE reads through MiXCR, one entry per CDR3 protein. Among just over 25,000 distinct CDR3 sequences, over 10% were seen once, and the ten largest hold approximately 25%.

The TCR was taken from a female donor with early-stage non-small cell lung cancer. V and J are TRBV6-5 and TRBJ1-4; D gene uncertain. The sample in question was PBMCs, obtained at surgery. The CDR3, as DNA: TGTGCCAGCGGACCCGGGCTCTCGGGTGAAAAACTGTTTTTT. This translates into CASGPGLSGEKLFF.